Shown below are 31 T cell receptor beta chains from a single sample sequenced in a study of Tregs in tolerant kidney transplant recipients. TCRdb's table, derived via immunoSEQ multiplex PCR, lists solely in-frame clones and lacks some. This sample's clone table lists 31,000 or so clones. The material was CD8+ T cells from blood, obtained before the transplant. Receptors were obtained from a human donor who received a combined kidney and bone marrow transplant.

Here the CDR3 reads CASSSIGTNEKLFF. CDR3 DNA (partial): TGTGCCAGCAGCTCTATAGGGACTAATGAAAAA. The chain joins TRBV7-6 to TRBJ1-4; no reliable D call. The read ends 3 residues before the CDR3 terminus; that terminus is restored from the germline J gene. This CDR3 contains 14 residues. Deletions cut 4 bases from V and 2 bases from J, with 8 bases between. The germline CDR1 and CDR2 sequences are SGHVS and FNYEAQ. The variable domain in full, with the rest retrieved from reference TRBV7-6 and TRBJ1-4, is GAGVSQSPRYKVTKRGQDVALRCDPISGHVSLYWYRQALGQGPEFLTYFNYEAQQDKSGLPNDRFSAERPEGSISTLTIQRTEQRDSAMYRCASSSIGTNEKLFFGSGTQLSVL.

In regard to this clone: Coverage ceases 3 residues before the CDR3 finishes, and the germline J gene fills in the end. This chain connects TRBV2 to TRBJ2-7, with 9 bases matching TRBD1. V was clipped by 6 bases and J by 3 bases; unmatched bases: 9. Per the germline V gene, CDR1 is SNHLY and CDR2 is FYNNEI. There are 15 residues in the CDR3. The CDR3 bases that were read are TGTGCCAGCAGCGCCGGGACAGGGCCCTTCTACGAG. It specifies CASSAGTGPFYE. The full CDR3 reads CASSAGTGPFYEQYF.

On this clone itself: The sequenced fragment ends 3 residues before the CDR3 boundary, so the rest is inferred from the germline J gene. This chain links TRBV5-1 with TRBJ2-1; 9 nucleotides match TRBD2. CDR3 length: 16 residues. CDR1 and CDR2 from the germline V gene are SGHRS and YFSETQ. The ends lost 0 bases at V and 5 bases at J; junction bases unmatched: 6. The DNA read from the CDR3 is TGCGCCAGCAGCTTGGCCATTTCTAGCGGGAACAATGAG. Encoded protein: CASSLAISSGNNE. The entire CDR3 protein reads CASSLAISSGNNEQFF.

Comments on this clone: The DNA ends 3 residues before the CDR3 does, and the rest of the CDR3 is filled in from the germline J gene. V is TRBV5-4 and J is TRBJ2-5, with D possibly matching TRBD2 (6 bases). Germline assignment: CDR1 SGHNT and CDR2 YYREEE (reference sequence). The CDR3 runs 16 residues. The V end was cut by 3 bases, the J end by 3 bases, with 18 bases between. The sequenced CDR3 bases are TGTGCCAGCAGCTCAGCAGGCGGGTGGGAGGAAGAGACC. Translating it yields CASSSAGGWEEET. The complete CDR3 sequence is CASSSAGGWEEETQYF.

CDR3 DNA, as far as it was read: TGCAGTGCTATCATACCGGGACTAGATATAGATACG. Translating it yields CSAIIPGLDIDT. The entire CDR3 is CSAIIPGLDIDTQYF. The chain links TRBV20-1 to TRBJ2-3, with 8 bases identical to TRBD2. With the read ending 3 residues before the CDR3 end, the germline J gene is used to fill in that end. V lost 4 bases, J lost 5 bases, and 11 bases stayed unmatched. Germline assignment: CDR1 DFQATT and CDR2 SNEGSKA (reference sequence). CDR3 length: 15 amino acids.

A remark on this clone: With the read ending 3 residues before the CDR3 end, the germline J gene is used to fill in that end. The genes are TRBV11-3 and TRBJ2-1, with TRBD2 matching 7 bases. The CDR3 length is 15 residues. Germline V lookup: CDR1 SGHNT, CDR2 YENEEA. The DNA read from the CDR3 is TGTGCAAGTCCAGCCCCGACTAGCTTTAACAATGAG. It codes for CASPAPTSFNNE. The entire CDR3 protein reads CASPAPTSFNNEQFF.

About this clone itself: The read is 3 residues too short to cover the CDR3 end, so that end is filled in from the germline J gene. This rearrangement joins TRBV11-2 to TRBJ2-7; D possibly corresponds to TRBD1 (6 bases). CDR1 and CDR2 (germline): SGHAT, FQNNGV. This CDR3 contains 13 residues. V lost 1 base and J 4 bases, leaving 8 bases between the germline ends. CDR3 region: CASSLVGGYEQYF. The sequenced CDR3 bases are TGTGCCAGCAGCTTAGTAGGGGGATACGAG.

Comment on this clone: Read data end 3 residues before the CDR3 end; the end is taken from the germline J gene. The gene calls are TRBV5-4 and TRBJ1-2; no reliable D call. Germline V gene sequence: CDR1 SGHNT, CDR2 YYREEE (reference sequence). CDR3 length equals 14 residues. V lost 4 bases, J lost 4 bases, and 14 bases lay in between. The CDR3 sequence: CASSEIGHLYGYTF. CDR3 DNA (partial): TGTGCCAGCAGCGAGATAGGGCACCTCTATGGC.

The sequenced part of the CDR3 DNA is TGCGCCAGCAGCCCCACAGGGCAAGTCTATGGC. Its protein is CASSPTGQVYG. The whole CDR3 protein reads CASSPTGQVYGYTF. V gene TRBV5-1 combines with J gene TRBJ1-2; D might be TRBD1 (6 bases). The read stops 3 residues short of the end of the CDR3; the missing end is completed from the germline J gene. The CDR3 covers 14 residues. Per germline, CDR1 SGHRS and CDR2 YFSETQ. The V gene lost 4 bases and the J gene lost 4 bases, with 14 bases spanning the gap.

CDR3 residues: CARDSGGSSYEQYF. The sequenced CDR3 bases are TGTGCCAGAGATAGCGGGGGGAGCTCCTACGAG. The J gene is TRBJ2-7, the V gene TRBV2; 10 bases match TRBD2. The CDR3 end is not reached by the read, which stops 3 residues before it; the germline J gene fills it in. V gave up 9 bases and J gave up 0 bases; unmatched junction bases: 5. Germline CDR1 reads SNHLY; CDR2 reads FYNNEI. The CDR3 is 14 residues long.

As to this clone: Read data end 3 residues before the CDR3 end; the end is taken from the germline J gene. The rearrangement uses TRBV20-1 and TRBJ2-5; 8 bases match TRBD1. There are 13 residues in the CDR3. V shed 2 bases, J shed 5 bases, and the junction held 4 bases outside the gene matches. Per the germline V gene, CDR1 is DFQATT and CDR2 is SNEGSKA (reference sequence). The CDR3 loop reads CSARPTGAETQYF. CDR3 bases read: TGCAGTGCTAGACCGACAGGGGCCGAGACC.

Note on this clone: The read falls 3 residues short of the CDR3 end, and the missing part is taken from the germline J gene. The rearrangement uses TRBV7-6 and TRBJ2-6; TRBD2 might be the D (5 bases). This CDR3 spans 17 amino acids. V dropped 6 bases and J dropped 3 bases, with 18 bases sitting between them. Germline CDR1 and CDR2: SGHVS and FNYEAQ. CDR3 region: CASSLEGSPSGANVLTF. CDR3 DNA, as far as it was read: TGTGCCAGCAGTCTTGAGGGCAGCCCGAGTGGGGCCAACGTC.

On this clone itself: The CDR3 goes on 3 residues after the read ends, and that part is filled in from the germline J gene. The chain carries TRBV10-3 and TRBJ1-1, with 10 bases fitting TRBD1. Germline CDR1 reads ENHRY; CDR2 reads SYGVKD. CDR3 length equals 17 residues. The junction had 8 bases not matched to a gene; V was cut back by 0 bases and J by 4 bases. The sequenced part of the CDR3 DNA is TGTGCCATCAGTGAGTCGTTTGGCGGACAGGGGGTCACTGAA. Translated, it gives CAISESFGGQGVTE. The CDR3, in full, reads CAISESFGGQGVTEAFF.

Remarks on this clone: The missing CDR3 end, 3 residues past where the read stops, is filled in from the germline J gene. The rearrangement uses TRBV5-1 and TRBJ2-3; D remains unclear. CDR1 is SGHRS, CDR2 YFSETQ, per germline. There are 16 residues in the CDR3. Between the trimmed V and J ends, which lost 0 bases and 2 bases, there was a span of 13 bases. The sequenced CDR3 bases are TGCGCCAGCAGCTTGGAAGTACCCGTACTCACAGATACG. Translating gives CASSLEVPVLTDT. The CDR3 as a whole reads CASSLEVPVLTDTQYF.

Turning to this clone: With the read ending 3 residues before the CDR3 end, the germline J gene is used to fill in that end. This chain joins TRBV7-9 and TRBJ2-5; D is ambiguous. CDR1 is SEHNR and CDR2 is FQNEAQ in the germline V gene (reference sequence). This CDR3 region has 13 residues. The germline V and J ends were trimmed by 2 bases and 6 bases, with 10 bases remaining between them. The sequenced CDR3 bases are TGTGCCAGCAGCTTATCCGAACAAAAGACC. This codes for CASSLSEQKT. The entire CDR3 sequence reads CASSLSEQKTQYF. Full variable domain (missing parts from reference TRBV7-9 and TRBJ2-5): DTGVSQNPRHKITKRGQNVTFRCDPISEHNRLYWYRQTLGQGPEFLTYFQNEAQLEKSRLLSDRFSAERPKGSFSTLEIQRTEQGDSAMYLCASSLSEQKTQYFGPGTRLLVL.

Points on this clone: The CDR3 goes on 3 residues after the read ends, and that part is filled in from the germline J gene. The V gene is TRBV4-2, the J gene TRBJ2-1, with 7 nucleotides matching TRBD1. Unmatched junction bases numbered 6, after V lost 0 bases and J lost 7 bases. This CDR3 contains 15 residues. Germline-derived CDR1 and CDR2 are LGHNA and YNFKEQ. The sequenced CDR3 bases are TGTGCCAGCAGCCAAGACCAACAGGGGTCAAATGAG. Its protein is CASSQDQQGSNE. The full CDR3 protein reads CASSQDQQGSNEQFF.

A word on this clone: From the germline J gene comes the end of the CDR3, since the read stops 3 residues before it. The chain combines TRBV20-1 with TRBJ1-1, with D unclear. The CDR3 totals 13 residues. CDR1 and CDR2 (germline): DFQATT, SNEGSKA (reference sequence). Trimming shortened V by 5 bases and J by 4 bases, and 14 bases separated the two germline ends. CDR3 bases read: TGCAGTGCTGAGGGTAGCCGGGGCACTGAA. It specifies CSAEGSRGTE. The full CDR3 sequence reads CSAEGSRGTEAFF.

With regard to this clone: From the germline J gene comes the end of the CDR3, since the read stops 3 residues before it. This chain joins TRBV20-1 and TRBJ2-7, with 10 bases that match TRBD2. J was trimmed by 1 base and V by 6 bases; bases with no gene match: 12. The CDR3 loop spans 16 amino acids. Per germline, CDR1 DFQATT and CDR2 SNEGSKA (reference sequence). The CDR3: CSANSLLAGDSYEQYF. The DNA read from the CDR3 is TGCAGTGCCAACTCTCTCCTAGCGGGAGATTCCTACGAG.

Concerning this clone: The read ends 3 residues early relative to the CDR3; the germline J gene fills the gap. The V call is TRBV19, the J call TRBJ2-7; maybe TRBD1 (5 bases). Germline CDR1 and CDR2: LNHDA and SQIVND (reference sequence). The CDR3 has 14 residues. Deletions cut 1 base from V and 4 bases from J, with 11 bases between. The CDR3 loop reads CASSIAGQQYEQYF. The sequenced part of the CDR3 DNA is TGTGCCAGTAGTATAGCCGGACAACAGTACGAG.

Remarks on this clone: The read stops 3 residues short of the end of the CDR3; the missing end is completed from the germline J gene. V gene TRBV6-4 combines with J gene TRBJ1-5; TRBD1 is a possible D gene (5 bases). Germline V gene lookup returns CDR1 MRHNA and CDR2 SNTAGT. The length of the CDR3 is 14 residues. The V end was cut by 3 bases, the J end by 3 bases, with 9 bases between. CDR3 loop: CASSEGPDNQPQHF. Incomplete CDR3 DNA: TGTGCCAGCAGTGAGGGGCCTGACAATCAGCCC.

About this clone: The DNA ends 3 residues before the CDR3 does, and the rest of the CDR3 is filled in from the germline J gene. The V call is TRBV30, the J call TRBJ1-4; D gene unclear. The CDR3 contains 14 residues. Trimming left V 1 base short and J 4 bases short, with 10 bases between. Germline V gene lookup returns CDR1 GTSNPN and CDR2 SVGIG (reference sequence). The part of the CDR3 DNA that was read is TGTGCCTGGAGTGACCCCAGTTATAATGAAAAA. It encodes CAWSDPSYNEK. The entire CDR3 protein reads CAWSDPSYNEKLFF.

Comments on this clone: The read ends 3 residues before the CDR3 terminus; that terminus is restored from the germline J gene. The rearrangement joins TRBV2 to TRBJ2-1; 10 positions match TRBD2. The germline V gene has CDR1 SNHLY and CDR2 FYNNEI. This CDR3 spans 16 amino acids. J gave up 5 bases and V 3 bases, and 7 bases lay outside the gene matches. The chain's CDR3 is CASSDPRTSGDNEQFF. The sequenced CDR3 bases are TGTGCCAGCAGTGACCCTCGGACTAGCGGAGACAATGAG. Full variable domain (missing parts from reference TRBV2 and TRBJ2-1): EPEVTQTPSHQVTQMGQEVILRCVPISNHLYFYWYRQILGQKVEFLVSFYNNEISEKSEIFDDQFSVERPDGSNFTLKIRSTKLEDSAMYFCASSDPRTSGDNEQFFGPGTRLTVL.

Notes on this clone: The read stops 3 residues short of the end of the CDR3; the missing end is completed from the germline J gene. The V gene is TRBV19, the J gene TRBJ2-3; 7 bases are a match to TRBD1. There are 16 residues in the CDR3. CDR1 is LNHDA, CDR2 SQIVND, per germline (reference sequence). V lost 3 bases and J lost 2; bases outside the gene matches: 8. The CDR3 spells CASSIRQGQNTDTQYF. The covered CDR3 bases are TGTGCCAGTAGTATTCGACAGGGACAAAACACAGATACG.

The CDR3 bases that were read are TGTGCCAGCAGCTTAATCGGGGGTCCTGGGGATGAG. Amino acids: CASSLIGGPGDE. The whole CDR3 sequence reads CASSLIGGPGDEQFF. This rearrangement joins TRBV11-2 to TRBJ2-1; tentatively, D is TRBD2 (6 bases). Sequencing ends 3 residues short of the CDR3 end; the germline J gene provides the rest. The V end lost 2 bases, the J end lost 8 bases, and 16 bases lay between the germline ends. Germline V gene sequence: CDR1 SGHAT, CDR2 FQNNGV. This CDR3 region has 15 residues.

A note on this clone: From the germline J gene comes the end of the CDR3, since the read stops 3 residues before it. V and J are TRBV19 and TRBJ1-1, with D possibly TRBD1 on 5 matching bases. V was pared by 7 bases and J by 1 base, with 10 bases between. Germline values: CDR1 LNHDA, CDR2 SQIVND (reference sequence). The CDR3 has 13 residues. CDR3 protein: CASIPDRNTEAFF. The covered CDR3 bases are TGTGCCAGTATACCTGACAGGAACACTGAA.

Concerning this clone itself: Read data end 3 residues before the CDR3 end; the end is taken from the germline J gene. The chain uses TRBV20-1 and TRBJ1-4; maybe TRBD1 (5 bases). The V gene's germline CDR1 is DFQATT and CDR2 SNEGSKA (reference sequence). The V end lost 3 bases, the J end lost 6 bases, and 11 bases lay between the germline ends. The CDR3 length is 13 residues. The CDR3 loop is CSASGGLDEKLFF. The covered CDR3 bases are TGCAGTGCTAGTGGGGGGTTGGATGAAAAA.

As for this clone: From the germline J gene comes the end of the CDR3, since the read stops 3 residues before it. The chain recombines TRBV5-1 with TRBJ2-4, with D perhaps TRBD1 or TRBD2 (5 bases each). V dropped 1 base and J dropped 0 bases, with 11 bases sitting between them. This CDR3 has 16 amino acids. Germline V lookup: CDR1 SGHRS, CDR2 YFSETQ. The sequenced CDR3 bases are TGCGCCAGCAGCTTGATCGAGGGGCTAGCCAAAAACATT. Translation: CASSLIEGLAKNI. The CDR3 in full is CASSLIEGLAKNIQYF.

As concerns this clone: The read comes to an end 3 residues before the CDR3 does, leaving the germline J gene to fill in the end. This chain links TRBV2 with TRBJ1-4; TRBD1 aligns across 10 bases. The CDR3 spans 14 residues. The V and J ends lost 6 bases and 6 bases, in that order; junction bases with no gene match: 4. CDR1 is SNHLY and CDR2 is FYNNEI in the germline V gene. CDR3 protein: CASRGTGEDEKLFF. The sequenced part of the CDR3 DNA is TGTGCCAGCAGGGGGACAGGGGAAGATGAAAAA.

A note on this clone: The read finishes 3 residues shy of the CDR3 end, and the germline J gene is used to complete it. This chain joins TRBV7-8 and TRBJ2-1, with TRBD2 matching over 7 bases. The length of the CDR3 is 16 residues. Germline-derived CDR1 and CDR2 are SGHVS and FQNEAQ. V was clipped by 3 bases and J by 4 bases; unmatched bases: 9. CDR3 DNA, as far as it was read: TGTGCCAGCAGCTTCTGGTCGGGGGAGGGTTACAATGAG. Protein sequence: CASSFWSGEGYNE. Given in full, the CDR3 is CASSFWSGEGYNEQFF. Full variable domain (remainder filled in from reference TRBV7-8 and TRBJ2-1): GAGVSQSPRYKVAKRGQDVALRCDPISGHVSLFWYQQALGQGPEFLTYFQNEAQLDKSGLPSDRFFAERPEGSVSTLKIQRTQQEDSAVYLCASSFWSGEGYNEQFFGPGTRLTVL.

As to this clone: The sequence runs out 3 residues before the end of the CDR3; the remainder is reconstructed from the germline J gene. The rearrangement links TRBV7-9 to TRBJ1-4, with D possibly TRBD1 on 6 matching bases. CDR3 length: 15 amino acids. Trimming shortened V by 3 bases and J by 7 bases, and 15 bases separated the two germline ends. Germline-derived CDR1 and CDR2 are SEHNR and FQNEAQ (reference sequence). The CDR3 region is CASSLADSWGEKLFF. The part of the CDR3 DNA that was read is TGTGCCAGCAGCTTGGCGGACAGCTGGGGTGAAAAA.

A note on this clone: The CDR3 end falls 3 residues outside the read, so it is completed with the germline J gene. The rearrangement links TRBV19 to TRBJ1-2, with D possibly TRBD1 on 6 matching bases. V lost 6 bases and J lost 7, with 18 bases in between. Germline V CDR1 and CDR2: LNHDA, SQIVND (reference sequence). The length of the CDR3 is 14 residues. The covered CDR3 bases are TGTGCCAGTAGGGGGGACAACTACCACCTTGGC. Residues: CASRGDNYHLG. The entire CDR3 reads CASRGDNYHLGYTF.